Each of the 17 T cell receptor beta chains below was sequenced from the same sample in a study of T cell repertoires in cytomegalovirus infection. TCRdb re-called the reads with MiXCR, one entry per CDR3 protein. The data hold approximately 170,000 distinct CDR3 sequences, with 17% observed a single time. Input material: CD8+ T cells from PBMCs. Receptors originate from a human donor in good health (CMV status not recorded). Some clones in this sample may be carry-over from other donors' samples.

The table lists this clonotype with a few counts. The V call is TRBV20-1, the J call TRBJ1-5, with D perhaps matching TRBD1 (5 bases). The CDR3 is made up of 19 amino acids. The germline V and J ends were trimmed by 4 bases and 2 bases, with 27 bases remaining between them. Germline V CDR1 and CDR2: DFQATT, SNEGSKA (reference sequence). The CDR3 loop is CSANDPGPFDTYGNQPQHF. In nucleotides, the CDR3 is TGCAGTGCTAATGACCCGGGACCCTTCGACACATACGGCAATCAGCCCCAGCATTTT.

A few counts support this clonotype. This sequence joins TRBV2 and TRBJ2-5, with D hard to call. V was shortened by 3 bases and J by 1 base, with 3 bases between the two germline ends. The V gene's germline CDR1 is SNHLY and CDR2 FYNNEI. The CDR3 spans 12 residues. The CDR3 DNA reads as TGTGCCAGCAGTGAGTCCCAAGAGACCCAGTACTTC. Protein product: CASSESQETQYF.

This CDR3 is CSVEDTPTSTDTQYF. The CDR3 DNA reads as TGCAGCGTTGAAGATACCCCAACTAGCACAGATACGCAGTATTTT. The chain has TRBV29-1 and TRBJ2-3; no definite D call. The CDR3 length is 15 residues. V lost 0 bases and J 0 bases, leaving 10 bases between the germline ends. Germline values: CDR1 SQVTM, CDR2 ANQGSEA.

This chain links TRBV7-9 with TRBJ1-5; possible D gene TRBD1, 5 bases. The CDR3 length is 15 residues. Germline V gene data show CDR1 as SEHNR and CDR2 as FQNEAQ (reference sequence). Deletions cut 4 bases from V and 10 bases from J, with 20 bases between. The CDR3, as DNA: TGTGCCAGCAGCTCGGGCCGACAGACCGCGCATCCCCAGCATTTT. Encoded protein: CASSSGRQTAHPQHF.

J is TRBJ2-1 and V is TRBV27; 9 bases are a match to TRBD2. CDR3 size: 15 residues. The germline V gene has CDR1 MNHEY and CDR2 SMNVEV (reference sequence). The V segment lost 4 bases and the J segment 4 bases; nucleotides outside the gene matches: 5. For the CDR3, the DNA is TGTGCCAGCAGTTGGCGGGAGGGCCTATACAATGAGCAGTTCTTC. Protein product: CASSWREGLYNEQFF.

The sample holds a few counts of this clonotype. This sequence joins TRBV7-9 and TRBJ2-1; D may be TRBD2 (6 bases). Trimming removed 4 bases at V and 0 bases at J, with 13 bases between. Germline lookup yields CDR1 SEHNR and CDR2 FQNEAQ (reference sequence). The CDR3 runs 16 residues. The CDR3 DNA sequence: TGTGCCAGCAGCTCCCTGGGGAGGAGCTCCTACAATGAGCAGTTCTTC. It encodes CASSSLGRSSYNEQFF.

This clonotype was seen more than once but under ten times. V usage is TRBV7-9 and J usage is TRBJ1-6, with D uncertain. The CDR3 consists of 12 residues. V lost 1 base and J 12 bases, leaving 7 bases between the germline ends. CDR1 and CDR2 (germline): SEHNR, FQNEAQ (reference sequence). The CDR3 loop is CASSLEKLPLHF. The DNA for the CDR3 is TGTGCCAGCAGCTTAGAAAAATTACCCCTCCACTTT.

This clonotype showed up just a few times. The chain is built from TRBV29-1 and TRBJ2-1; 8 bases match TRBD1. The germline V gene has CDR1 SQVTM and CDR2 ANQGSEA. Germline trimming cut 6 bases from V and 7 bases from J; bases unmatched to any gene: 8. This CDR3 is built from 13 residues. Here the CDR3 reads CSVGTGQGNEQFF. The CDR3 DNA reads as TGCAGCGTGGGGACAGGTCAGGGAAATGAGCAGTTCTTC.

J is TRBJ1-1 and V is TRBV2; no definite D call. This CDR3 has 12 residues. V was trimmed by 2 bases and J by 7 bases, leaving 8 bases between them. The germline gives CDR1 SNHLY, CDR2 FYNNEI. CDR3 region: CASSEYVIEAFF. The CDR3 DNA follows: TGTGCCAGCAGTGAATACGTAATTGAAGCTTTCTTT.

V usage is TRBV24-1 and J usage is TRBJ2-3; D gene ambiguous. V was pared by 2 bases and J by 11 bases, with 10 bases between. The V gene's germline CDR1 is KGHDR and CDR2 SFDVKD. The CDR3 spans 12 residues. CDR3 bases: TGTGCCACCAGTGATTCTCTTCTGGGGCAGTATTTT. It encodes CATSDSLLGQYF.

The chain recombines TRBV6-5 with TRBJ2-7; D possibly uses TRBD1 or TRBD2 (5 bases each). Germline-derived CDR1 and CDR2 are MNHEY and SVGAGI. V was shortened by 2 bases and J by 6 bases, with 17 bases between the two germline ends. This CDR3 is 15 amino acids long. The chain's CDR3 is CASSYRGLWTFEQYF. CDR3 DNA: TGTGCCAGCAGTTACCGGGGCCTCTGGACCTTCGAGCAGTACTTC.

The chain recombines TRBV9 with TRBJ1-6; no reliable D call. Germline V gene lookup returns CDR1 SGDLS and CDR2 YYNGEE. The CDR3 spans 12 residues. V gave up 4 bases and J gave up 7 bases, with 6 bases separating them. DNA for the CDR3: TGTGCCAGCAGCCCTTCCAATTCACCCCTCCACTTT. Its translation is CASSPSNSPLHF.

This clonotype was picked up a small number of times. This chain connects TRBV18 to TRBJ1-2, with 9 bases identical to TRBD1. Germline CDR1 reads KGHSH; CDR2 reads LQKENI. The CDR3 sequence is 15 residues long. After removal of 0 bases from V and 6 bases from J, the junction contained 5 bases not matched to a gene. Here the CDR3 reads CASSPPGTGINGYTF. CDR3 nucleotides: TGTGCCAGCTCACCACCCGGGACAGGGATAAATGGCTACACCTTC.

The sample holds a few counts of this clonotype. This chain links TRBV11-3 with TRBJ2-3; D is ambiguous. The V and J ends lost 6 bases and 4 bases respectively, with 11 bases between them. The CDR3 runs to 13 residues. CDR1 and CDR2 (germline): SGHNT, YENEEA. In DNA, the CDR3 is TGTGCCAGCAGGCCCGCTGAAGCAGATACGCAGTATTTT. This codes for CASRPAEADTQYF.

This clonotype was recorded a few times. The chain employs TRBV12-3 or TRBV12-4 and TRBJ1-2, with D possibly being TRBD1 (5 bases). Trimming took off 5 bases at V and 8 bases at J, with 21 bases between the two ends. There are 15 residues in the CDR3. DNA for the CDR3: TGTGCCAGCAGTGACCGGGATCGGGGCCTCGGGGGCTACACCTTC. Protein sequence: CASSDRDRGLGGYTF.

The chain employs TRBV20-1 and TRBJ1-2, with a possible D match to TRBD1 (5 bases). The CDR3 has 17 amino acids. V was cut by 4 bases and J by 4 bases, with 25 bases left in between. Germline values: CDR1 DFQATT, CDR2 SNEGSKA (reference sequence). CDR3: CSAMGSQGVSITYGYTF. Here the CDR3 DNA reads TGCAGTGCTATGGGCTCCCAGGGAGTCTCCATTACCTATGGCTACACCTTC.

This clonotype came up a few times. The chain carries TRBV11-2 and TRBJ2-5; a weak D match, TRBD2 (5 bases). This CDR3 has 13 residues. The germline CDR1 and CDR2 sequences are SGHAT and FQNNGV. Trimming took off 5 bases at V and 14 bases at J, with 21 bases between the two ends. The chain's CDR3 is CASSQSSDWFTYF. Written as DNA, the CDR3 is TGTGCCAGCAGCCAATCTTCGGACTGGTTCACTTACTTC.